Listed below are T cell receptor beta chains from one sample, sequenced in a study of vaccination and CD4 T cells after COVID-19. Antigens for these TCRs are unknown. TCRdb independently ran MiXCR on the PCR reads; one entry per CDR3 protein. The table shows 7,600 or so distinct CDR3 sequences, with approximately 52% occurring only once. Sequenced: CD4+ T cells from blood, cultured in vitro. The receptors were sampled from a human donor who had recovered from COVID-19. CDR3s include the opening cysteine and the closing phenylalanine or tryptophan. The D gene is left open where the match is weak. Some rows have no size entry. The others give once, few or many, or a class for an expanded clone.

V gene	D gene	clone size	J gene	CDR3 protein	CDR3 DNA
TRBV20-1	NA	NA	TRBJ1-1	CSARKGITEAFF	TGCAGTGCTAGAAAAGGGATCACTGAAGCTTTCTTT
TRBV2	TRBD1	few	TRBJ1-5	CASSLTGNQPQHF	TGTGCCAGCAGCCTGACAGGGAATCAGCCCCAGCATTTT
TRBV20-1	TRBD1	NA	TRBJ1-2	CSARTGQGYGYTF	TGCAGTGCTAGGACGGGACAGGGGTACGGCTACACCTTC
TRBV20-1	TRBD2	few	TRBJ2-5	CSARNSGSFGETQYF	TGCAGTGCTAGAAACAGCGGGAGTTTCGGTGAGACCCAGTACTTC
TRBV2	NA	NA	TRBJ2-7	CASSEDVAYEQYF	TGTGCCAGCAGTGAAGACGTAGCCTACGAGCAGTACTTC
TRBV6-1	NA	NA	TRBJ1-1	CASSRSGLNTEAFF	TGTGCCAGCAGTCGGTCGGGGTTGAACACTGAAGCTTTCTTT
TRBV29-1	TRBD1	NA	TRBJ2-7	CSVAGQLTSYEQYF	TGCAGCGTTGCGGGACAGCTTACCTCCTACGAGCAGTACTTC
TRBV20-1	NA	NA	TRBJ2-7	CSAISFVSIDEQYF	TGCAGTGCTATTTCTTTCGTATCGATCGACGAGCAGTACTTC
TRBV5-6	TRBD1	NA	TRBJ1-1	CASSLGDRTNTEAFF	TGTGCCAGCAGCTTGGGGGACAGGACAAACACTGAAGCTTTCTTT
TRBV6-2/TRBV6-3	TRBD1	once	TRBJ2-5	CASSYWDRSQETQYF	TGTGCCAGCAGTTACTGGGACAGGAGCCAAGAGACCCAGTACTTC
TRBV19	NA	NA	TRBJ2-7	CASSLRPGHTYEQYF	TGTGCCAGTAGCCTCAGGCCGGGACATACCTACGAGCAGTACTTC
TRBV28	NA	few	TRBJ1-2	CASSLGGRPNYGYTF	TGTGCCAGCAGTTTAGGGGGCAGGCCTAACTATGGCTACACCTTC
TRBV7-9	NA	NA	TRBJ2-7	CASSPPGGTYEQYF	TGTGCCAGCAGCCCACCAGGGGGGACCTACGAGCAGTACTTC
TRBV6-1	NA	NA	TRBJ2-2	CASSVPRSNTGELFF	TGTGCCAGCAGCGTCCCCCGATCGAACACCGGGGAGCTGTTTTTT
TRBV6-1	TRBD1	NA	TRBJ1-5	CASSEFTGDQPQHF	TGTGCCAGCAGTGAGTTTACAGGGGATCAGCCCCAGCATTTT